Sequencing of this T cell receptor (beta chain) was carried out in a study of OX40 agonist ivuxolimab in advanced cancers. Overall study context: Ivuxolimab was delivered to patients intravenously every 2 weeks at doses spanning 0.01 to 10 mg/kg. Partial responses were achieved by three patients: one hepatocellular carcinoma, two cutaneous melanoma.

Data came from immunoSEQ multiplex PCR; TCRdb stores just in-frame clones and leaves some out. The sample shows 65,000 to 90,000 clones, roughly 87% of them seen only once. Sequenced here: CD4+ or CD8+ T cells sorted from blood, sampled in a trial of the OX40 agonist ivuxolimab. This clonotype was sampled from an adult with an advanced solid tumor such as melanoma, head and neck, liver or kidney cancer.

In nucleotides, the CDR3 is TGTGCCAGCAGGCGGGACTGGCAGCATTTT. The encoded protein is CASRRDWQHF. This chain uses TRBV27 with TRBJ1-5, with D maybe TRBD1 (5 bases). Germline V gives CDR1 MNHEY, CDR2 SMNVEV (reference sequence). The V end lost 6 bases, the J end lost 13 bases, and 10 bases lay between the germline ends. The length of the CDR3 is 10 residues.